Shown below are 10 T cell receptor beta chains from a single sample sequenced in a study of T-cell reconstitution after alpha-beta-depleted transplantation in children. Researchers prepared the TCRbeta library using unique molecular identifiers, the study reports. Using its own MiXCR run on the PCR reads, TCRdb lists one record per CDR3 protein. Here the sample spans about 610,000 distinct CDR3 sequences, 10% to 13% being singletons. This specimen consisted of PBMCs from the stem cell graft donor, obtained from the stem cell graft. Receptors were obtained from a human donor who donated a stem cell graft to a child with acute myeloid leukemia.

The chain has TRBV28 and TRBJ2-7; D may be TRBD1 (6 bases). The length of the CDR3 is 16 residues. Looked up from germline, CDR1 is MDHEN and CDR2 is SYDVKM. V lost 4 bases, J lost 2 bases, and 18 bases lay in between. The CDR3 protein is CASSSLGALTPYEQYF. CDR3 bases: TGTGCCAGCAGTTCCTTGGGGGCTCTCACCCCCTACGAGCAGTACTTC.

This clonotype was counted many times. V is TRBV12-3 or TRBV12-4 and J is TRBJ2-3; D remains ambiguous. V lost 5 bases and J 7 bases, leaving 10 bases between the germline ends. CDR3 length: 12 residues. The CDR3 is CASSPLAHTQYF. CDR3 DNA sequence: TGTGCCAGCAGTCCCCTCGCACATACGCAGTATTTT.

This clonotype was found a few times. The CDR3 spells CASSVQANEQFF. As DNA, the CDR3 is TGCGCCAGCAGCGTCCAAGCGAATGAGCAGTTCTTC. The J gene is TRBJ2-1, the V gene TRBV5-1; D unresolved. The V end was cut by 4 bases, the J end by 7 bases, with 9 bases between. The CDR3 contains 12 residues. Per germline, CDR1 SGHRS and CDR2 YFSETQ. The full variable domain, its missing parts supplied by reference TRBV5-1 and TRBJ2-1, is KAGVTQTPRYLIKTRGQQVTLSCSPISGHRSVSWYQQTPGQGLQFLFEYFSETQRNKGNFPGRFSGRQFSNSRSEMNVSTLELGDSALYLCASSVQANEQFFGPGTRLTVL.

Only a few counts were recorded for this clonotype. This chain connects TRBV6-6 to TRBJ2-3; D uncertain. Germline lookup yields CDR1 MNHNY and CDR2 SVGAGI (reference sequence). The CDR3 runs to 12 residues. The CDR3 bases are TGTGCTGGCGGTTCCAGCACAGATACGCAGTATTTT. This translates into CAGGSSTDTQYF.

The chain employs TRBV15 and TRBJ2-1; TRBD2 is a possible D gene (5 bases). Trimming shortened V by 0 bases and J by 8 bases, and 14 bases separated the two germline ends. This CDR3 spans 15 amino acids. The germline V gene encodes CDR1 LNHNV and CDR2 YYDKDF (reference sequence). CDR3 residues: CATSREVGGVDEQFF. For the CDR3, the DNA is TGTGCCACCAGCAGAGAAGTCGGAGGAGTCGATGAGCAGTTCTTC.

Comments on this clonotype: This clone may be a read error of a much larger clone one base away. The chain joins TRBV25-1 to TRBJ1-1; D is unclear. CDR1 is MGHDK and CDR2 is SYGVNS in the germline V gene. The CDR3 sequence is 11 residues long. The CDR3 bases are TGTGCCAACCCTACAAGTACTGGAGCTTTCTTT. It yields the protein CANPTSTGAFF.

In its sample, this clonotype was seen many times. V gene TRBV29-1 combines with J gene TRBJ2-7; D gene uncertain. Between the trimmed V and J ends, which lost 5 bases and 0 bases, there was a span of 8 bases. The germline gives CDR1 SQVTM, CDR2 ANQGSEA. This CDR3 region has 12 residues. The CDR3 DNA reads TGCAGCGTTCAGGATGACTCCTACGAGCAGTACTTC. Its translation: CSVQDDSYEQYF.

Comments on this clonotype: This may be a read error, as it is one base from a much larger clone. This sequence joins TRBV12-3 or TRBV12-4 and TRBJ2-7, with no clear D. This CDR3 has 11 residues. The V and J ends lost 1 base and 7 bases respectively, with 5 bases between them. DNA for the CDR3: TGTGCCAGCAGTTTAGTTAGGGAGCAGTACTTC. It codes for CASSLVREQYF.

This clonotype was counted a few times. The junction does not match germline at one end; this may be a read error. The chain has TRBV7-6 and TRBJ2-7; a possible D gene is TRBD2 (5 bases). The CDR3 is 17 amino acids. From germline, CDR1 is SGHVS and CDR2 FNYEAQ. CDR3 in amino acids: CASSLALQRTNSYEQYF. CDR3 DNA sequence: TGTGCCAGCAGCCTAGCCCTTCAGCGGACCAACTCCTACGAGCAGTACTTC.

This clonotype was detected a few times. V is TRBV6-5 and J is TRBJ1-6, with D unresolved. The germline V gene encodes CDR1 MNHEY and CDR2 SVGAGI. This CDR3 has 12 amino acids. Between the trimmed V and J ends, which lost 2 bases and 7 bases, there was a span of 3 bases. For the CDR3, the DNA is TGTGCCAGCAGTTACACCAATTCACCCCTCCACTTT. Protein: CASSYTNSPLHF.